What follows describes a single T cell receptor beta chain. The data stem from a study of technical replicates of blood from a handful of donors. Data came from immunoSEQ multiplex PCR; TCRdb stores just in-frame clones and leaves some out. The sample has more than 90,000 clones; around 96% are singletons. The CDR3 runs 15 residues. V was pared by 11 bases and J by 0 bases, with 10 bases of the junction left unmatched. Germline V gene data show CDR1 as MDHEN and CDR2 as SYDVKM. The sample comprised T cells isolated from PBMCs. This clonotype originated in a human donor in good health. This sequence joins TRBV28 and TRBJ2-1; 7 nucleotides align to TRBD2. The CDR3 sequence: CAAPPSGSSYNEQFF. The CDR3 DNA reads TGTGCCGCTCCCCCTAGCGGAAGCTCCTACAATGAGCAGTTCTTC.